The clone carrying this T cell receptor beta chain was picked up a small number of times. Its specificity is unknown. The sample belongs to a study of CD8+ T cells in alopecia areata. Study background: The drug, oral tofacitinib, was given to treated patients at 5 to 10 mg twice daily. Treatment ran 6 to 18 months, with 6 months of follow-up afterward.

The study, taken as a whole, reports: Across lesional scalp, and particularly alopecia totalis/universalis, clonality surpassed that of normal scalp. Scalp clonality, along with expanded CD8+ clones among the top 100, was significantly decreased by tofacitinib.

Treatment here: oral pan-JAK inhibitor, 5-10 mg twice daily. CDR3 length: 13 residues. V was clipped by 7 bases and J by 7 bases; unmatched bases: 10. The germline V gene encodes CDR1 SQVTM and CDR2 ANQGSEA. As the sequencing template, cDNA was produced by extracting RNA and reverse transcribing it. Profiled with immunoSEQ multiplex PCR; TCRdb holds only in-frame clones, not every one. The table includes about 210,000 clones, roughly three fifths detected once. The gene calls are TRBV29-1 and TRBJ2-1, with 7 bases fitting TRBD1. The receptor's source is a human donor with alopecia areata. Sequencing used CD4+ T cells sorted from blood, obtained around week 46, from a patient treated with tofacitinib. In DNA, the CDR3 is TGCAGCGCTGATACAGGGGTGGGTAATGAGCAGTTCTTC. Translated, it gives CSADTGVGNEQFF.